This paragraph reports one T cell receptor beta chain. The sample is drawn from a study of blood T cell repertoires in COVID-19. Overall study context: Sample material is recorded as cDNA or gDNA derived from T cells, B-cell-depleted T cells, or PBMCs.

Trimming took 2 bases from V and 2 from J, leaving 12 bases between them. The length of the CDR3 is 15 residues. Germline values: CDR1 SGHRS, CDR2 YFSETQ. Original data processing: Nucleated cell counts were estimated from reference gene primer amplification. The repertoire was sequenced with immunoSEQ multiplex PCR; TCRdb's copy has only in-frame clones and lacks some. Clonal size and the V and J genes are those of that table, whereas D and trimming came from the DNA. The data contain around 260,000 clones, about 85% of them seen just once; the ten biggest clones take up roughly 14%. The material sequenced was peripheral blood. This clonotype was sampled from a human donor in a cohort sampled during active COVID-19. The V call is TRBV5-1, the J call TRBJ2-3, with a possible D match to TRBD2 (5 bases). The CDR3 bases are TGCGCCAGCAGCTTCCGGGGAATGATCACAGATACGCAGTATTTT. It codes for CASSFRGMITDTQYF.